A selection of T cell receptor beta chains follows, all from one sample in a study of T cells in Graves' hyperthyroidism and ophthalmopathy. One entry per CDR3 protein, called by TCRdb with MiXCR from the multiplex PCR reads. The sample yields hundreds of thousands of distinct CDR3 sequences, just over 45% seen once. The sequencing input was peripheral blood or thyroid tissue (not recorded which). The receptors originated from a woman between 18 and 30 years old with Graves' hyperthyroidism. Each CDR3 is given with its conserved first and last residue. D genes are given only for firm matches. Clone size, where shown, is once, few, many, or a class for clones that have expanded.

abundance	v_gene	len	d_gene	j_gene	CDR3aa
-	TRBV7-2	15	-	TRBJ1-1	CASSTVAGRGTEAFF
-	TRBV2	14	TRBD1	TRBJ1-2	CASNWDRSNYGYTF
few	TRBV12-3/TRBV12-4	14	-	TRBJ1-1	CASSSLGPDTEAFF
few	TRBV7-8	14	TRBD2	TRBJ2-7	CASTQGLAAYEQYF
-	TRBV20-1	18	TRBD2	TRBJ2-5	CSAREMSGSAWFQETQYF
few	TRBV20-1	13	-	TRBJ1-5	CSAQNHGGQPQHF
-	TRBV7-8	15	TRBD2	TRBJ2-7	CASSTGLAGSYEQYF
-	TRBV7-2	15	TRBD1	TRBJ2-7	CASSFSAGGSYEQYF
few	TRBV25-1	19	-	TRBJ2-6	CASSPHRDTVSSGANVLTF
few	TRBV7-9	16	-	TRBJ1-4	CASSPPWGTGNEKLFF
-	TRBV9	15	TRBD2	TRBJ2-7	CASSQGTSGTNEQYF
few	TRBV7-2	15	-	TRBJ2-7	CASSQLTDVAYEQYF
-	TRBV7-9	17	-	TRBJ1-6	CASTDLKRGQKISPLHF
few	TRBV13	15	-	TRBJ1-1	CASSLGLHFNTEAFF
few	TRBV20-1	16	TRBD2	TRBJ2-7	CSASPRAGRGSYEQYF
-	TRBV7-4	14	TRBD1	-	CASSLADRGDEQFF
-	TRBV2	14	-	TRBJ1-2	CASSERDTSYGYTF
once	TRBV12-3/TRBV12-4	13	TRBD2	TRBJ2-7	CASSGLGFYEQYF
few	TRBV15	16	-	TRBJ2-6	CATSSLQGSGANVLTF
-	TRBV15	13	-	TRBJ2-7	CATSSQGGNEQYF
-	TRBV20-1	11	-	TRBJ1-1	CSVIPGGEAFF
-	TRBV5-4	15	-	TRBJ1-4	CASSLGVSTNEKLFF
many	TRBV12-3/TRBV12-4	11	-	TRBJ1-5	CASSDSQPQHF
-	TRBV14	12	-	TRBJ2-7	CASSSIFYEQYF
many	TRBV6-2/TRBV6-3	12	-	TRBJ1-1	CASSPDDTEAFF
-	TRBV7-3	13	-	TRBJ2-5	CASSRDSGQPQYF
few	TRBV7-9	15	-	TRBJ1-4	CASSPTVGKDEKLFF
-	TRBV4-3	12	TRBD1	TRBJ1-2	CASLDRTYGYTF
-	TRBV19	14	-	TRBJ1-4	CASRTQGIPEKLFF
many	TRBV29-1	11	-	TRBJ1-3	CSVDLGNTIYF
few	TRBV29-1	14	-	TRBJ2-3	CSVGRDGGPDTQYF
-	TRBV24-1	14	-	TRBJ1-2	CATSDGASRNGYTF
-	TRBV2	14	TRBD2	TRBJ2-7	CASSDGTSVYEQYF
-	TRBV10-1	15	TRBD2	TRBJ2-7	CASSETSGRAYEQYF
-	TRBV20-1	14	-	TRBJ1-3	CSAPTANSGNTIYF
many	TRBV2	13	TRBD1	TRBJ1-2	CASSEVTGYGYTF
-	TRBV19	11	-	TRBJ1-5	CASTDSQDQHF
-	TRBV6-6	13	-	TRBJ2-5	CASSYRPTETQYF
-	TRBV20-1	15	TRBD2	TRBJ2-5	CSAISLAGTQETQYF
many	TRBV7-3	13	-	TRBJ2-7	CASSPPGSYEQYF
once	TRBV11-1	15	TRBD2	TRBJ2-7	CASSWTSGRALEQYF
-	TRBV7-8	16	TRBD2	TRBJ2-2	CASSLLAARGTGELFF
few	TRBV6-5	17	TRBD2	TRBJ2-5	CASSDSGERENGETQYF
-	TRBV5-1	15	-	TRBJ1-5	CASSAPGVSNQPQHF
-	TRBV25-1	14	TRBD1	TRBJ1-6	CASSENRGDSPLHF
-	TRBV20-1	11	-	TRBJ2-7	CSARDFDEQYF
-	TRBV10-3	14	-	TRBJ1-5	CAISTGLTNQPQHF
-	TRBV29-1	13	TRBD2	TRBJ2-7	CSVVSGGSYEQYF
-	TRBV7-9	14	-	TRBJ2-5	CASSFFQGGETQYF
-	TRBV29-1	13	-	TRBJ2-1	CSVEYKGTDEQFF
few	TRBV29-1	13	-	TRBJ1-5	CSVEIAANQPQHF